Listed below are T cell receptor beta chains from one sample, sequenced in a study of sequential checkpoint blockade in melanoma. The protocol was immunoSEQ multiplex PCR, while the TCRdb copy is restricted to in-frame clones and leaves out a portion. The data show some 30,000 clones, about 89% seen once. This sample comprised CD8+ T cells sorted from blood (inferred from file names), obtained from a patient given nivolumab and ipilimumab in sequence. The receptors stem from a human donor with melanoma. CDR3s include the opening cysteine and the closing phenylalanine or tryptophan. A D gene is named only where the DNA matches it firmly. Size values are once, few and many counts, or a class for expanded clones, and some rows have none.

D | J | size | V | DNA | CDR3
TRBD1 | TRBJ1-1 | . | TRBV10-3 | TGTGCCATCAAGCCCCTAAAGGGGGCCGACACTGAAGCTTTCTTT | CAIKPLKGADTEAFF
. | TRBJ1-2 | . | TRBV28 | TGTGCCAGCAGTTTTCGGGACTCCAACTATGGCTACACCTTC | CASSFRDSNYGYTF
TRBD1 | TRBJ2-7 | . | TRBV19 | TGTGCCAGTAGTGCTGGGACAGGGGGCATCTACGAGCAGTACTTC | CASSAGTGGIYEQYF
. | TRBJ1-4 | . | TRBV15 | TGTGCCACCAGCAGAGAGGGGGCGCAGATTGAAAAACTGTTTTTT | CATSREGAQIEKLFF
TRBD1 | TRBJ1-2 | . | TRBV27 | TGTGCCAGCAGATTGGGACAGGGAGACTATGGCTACACCTTC | CASRLGQGDYGYTF
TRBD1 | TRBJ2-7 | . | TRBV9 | TGTGCCAGCAGCGTAGCACCGGGACAGGGATTCTACGAGCAGTACTTC | CASSVAPGQGFYEQYF
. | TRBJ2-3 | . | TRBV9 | TGTGCCAGCAGCGGCCGACAGGAGATACCCACAGATACGCAGTATTTT | CASSGRQEIPTDTQYF
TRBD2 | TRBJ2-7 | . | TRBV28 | TGTGCCAGCAGTCCGGGAAGACGGGAGGGCCGGTACGAGCAGTACTTC | CASSPGRREGRYEQYF
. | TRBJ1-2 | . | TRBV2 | TGTGCCAGCAGAGGCCAACAGGGAGGGGCTCTCTATGGCTACACCTTC | CASRGQQGGALYGYTF
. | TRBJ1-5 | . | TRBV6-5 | TGTGCCAGCAGTTACTCAGTCTCAGTTAGCAATCAGCCCCAGCATTTT | CASSYSVSVSNQPQHF
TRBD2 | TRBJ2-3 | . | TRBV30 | TGTGCCACTCGGCGGGGGAGCACAGATACGCAGTATTTT | CATRRGSTDTQYF
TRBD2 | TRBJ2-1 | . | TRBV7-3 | TGTGCCAGCAGCCCGGGACTAGCGGGAGATGAGCAGTTCTTC | CASSPGLAGDEQFF
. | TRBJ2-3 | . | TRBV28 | TGTGCCAGCAGAGTAGGGCGGGTTAGCACAGATACGCAGTATTTT | CASRVGRVSTDTQYF
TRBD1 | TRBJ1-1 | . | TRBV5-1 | TGCGCCAGCAGCTTGGGGACAGGGAGGAACACTGAAGCTTTCTTT | CASSLGTGRNTEAFF
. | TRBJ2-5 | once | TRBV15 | TGTGCCACCAGCAGAGATAGACAGGCCCAGTACTTC | CATSRDRQAQYF
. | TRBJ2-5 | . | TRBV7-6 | TGTGCCAGCAGCTTAGCCCGGTGGGAGACCCAGTACTTC | CASSLARWETQYF
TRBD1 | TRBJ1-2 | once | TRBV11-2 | TGTGCCAGCAGCCCCGGGACAGGGTTTGATGGCTACACCTTC | CASSPGTGFDGYTF
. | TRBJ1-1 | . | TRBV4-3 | TGCGCCAGCAGCCAAGATCTTCCCCTGATGGCGGGGGCGCACACTGAAGCTTTCTTT | CASSQDLPLMAGAHTEAFF
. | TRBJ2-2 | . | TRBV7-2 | TGTGCCAGCCTACCTACCGGGAGCTACACCGGGGAGCTGTTTTTT | CASLPTGSYTGELFF
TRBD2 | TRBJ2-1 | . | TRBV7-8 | TGTGCCAGCAGCTTTCCGACTAGCCCTAACAATGAGCAGTTCTTC | CASSFPTSPNNEQFF
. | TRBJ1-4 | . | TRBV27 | TGTGCCAGCAGTTTATCGACAGGTGGAAGCGAAAAACTGTTTTTT | CASSLSTGGSEKLFF
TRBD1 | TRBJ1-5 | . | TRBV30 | TGTGCCTGGAGCGGGGACAGTAAGATCGATCAGCCCCAGCATTTT | CAWSGDSKIDQPQHF
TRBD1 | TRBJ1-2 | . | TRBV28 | TGTGCCAGCAGTCCTTCAGGGGGCTCTAACTATGGCTACACCTTC | CASSPSGGSNYGYTF
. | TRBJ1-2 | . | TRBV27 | TGTGCCAGCAGTTCCACCTACAGGGTTAGGGTATGGGGCTACACCTTC | CASSSTYRVRVWGYTF
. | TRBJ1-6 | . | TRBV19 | TGTGCCAGTAGCACCGTATCCGGGGCGGACAGCTATAATTCACCCCTCCACTTT | CASSTVSGADSYNSPLHF
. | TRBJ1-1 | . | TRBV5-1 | TGCGCCAGCAGCTTTGCAGAATTGAACACTGAAGCTTTCTTT | CASSFAELNTEAFF
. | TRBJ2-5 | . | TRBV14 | TGTGCCAGCAGCCAAGATCTAGGCTACCAAGAGACCCAGTACTTC | CASSQDLGYQETQYF
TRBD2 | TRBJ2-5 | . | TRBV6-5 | TGTGCCAGCAGTTATGGGACTAGCGGACAAGAGACCCAGTACTTC | CASSYGTSGQETQYF
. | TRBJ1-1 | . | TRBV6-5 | TGTGCCAGCAGTTACTCCTATCGTAGCTCCACTGAAGCTTTCTTT | CASSYSYRSSTEAFF
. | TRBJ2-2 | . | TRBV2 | TGTGCCAGCCATAGGAACACCGGGGAGCTGTTTTTT | CASHRNTGELFF
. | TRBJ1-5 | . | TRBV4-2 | TGTGCCAGCAGCCAAGCTCTCAATCAGCCCCAGCATTTT | CASSQALNQPQHF
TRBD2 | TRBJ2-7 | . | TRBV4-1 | TGCGCCAGCAGCCAAGCCCCTGCGGGAGCTTCCTACGAGCAGTACTTC | CASSQAPAGASYEQYF
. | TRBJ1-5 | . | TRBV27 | TGTGCCAGCTCGGACAGTCGCAATCAGCCCCAGCATTTT | CASSDSRNQPQHF
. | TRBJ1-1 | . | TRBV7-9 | TGTGCCAGCAGCTTAGGGGGCGGGGGTACTGAAGCCTTCTTT | CASSLGGGGTEAFF
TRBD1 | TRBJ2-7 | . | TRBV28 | TGTGCCAGCAGTTTACCGGCAGGGGGCGTCGACGAGCAGTACTTC | CASSLPAGGVDEQYF
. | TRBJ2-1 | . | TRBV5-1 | TGCGCCAGCAGCGTGGGGACACACGAGCAGTTCTTC | CASSVGTHEQFF
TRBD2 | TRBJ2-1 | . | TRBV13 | TGTGCCAGCAGCTTAGGGCTAGCGGGGGGCTCCTACAATGAGCAGTTCTTC | CASSLGLAGGSYNEQFF
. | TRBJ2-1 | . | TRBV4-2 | TGTGCCAGCAGCCAATTAAATGGACTGTCCTACAATGAGCAGTTCTTC | CASSQLNGLSYNEQFF
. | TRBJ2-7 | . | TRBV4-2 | TGTGCCAGCAGCCCAACCGGGACTGTCCACGAGCAGTACTTC | CASSPTGTVHEQYF
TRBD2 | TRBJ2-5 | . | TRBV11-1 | TGTGCCAGCAGCTCCCACGAGCGGGAGGGCCTAGAGACCCAGTACTTC | CASSSHEREGLETQYF
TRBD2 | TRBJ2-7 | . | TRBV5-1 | TGCGCCAGCAGCTTGGCCAGCGGGAGTTTTTACGAGCAGTACTTC | CASSLASGSFYEQYF
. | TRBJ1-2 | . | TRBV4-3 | TGCGCCAGCAGCCAAGGTCCTACTAACTATGGCTACACCTTC | CASSQGPTNYGYTF
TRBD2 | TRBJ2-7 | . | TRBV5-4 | TGTGCCAGCAGCCTAGGGACTAGCGGGATCTACGAGCAGTACTTC | CASSLGTSGIYEQYF
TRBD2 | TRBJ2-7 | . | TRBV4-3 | TGCGCCAGCAGCCAAGGGACTAGCGGGAGGGCCGCCTACGAGCAGTACTTC | CASSQGTSGRAAYEQYF
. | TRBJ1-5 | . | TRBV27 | TGTGCCAGCAGTTTACGGGGTAGCAATCAGCCCCAGCATTTT | CASSLRGSNQPQHF
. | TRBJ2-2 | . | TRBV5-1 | TGCGCCAGCAGCTCCCGCGGGGAAACCGGGGAGCTGTTTTTT | CASSSRGETGELFF
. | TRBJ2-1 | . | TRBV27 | TGTGCCAGCAGTCCGAGGCACTACAATGAGCAGTTCTTC | CASSPRHYNEQFF
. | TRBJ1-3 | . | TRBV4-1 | TGCGCCAGCAGCCCACAGGGAGATCTCTCTGGAAACACCATATATTTT | CASSPQGDLSGNTIYF
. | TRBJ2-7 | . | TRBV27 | TGTGCCAGCAGTTTTGGCAGCGCAGTCACCTACGAGCAGTACTTC | CASSFGSAVTYEQYF
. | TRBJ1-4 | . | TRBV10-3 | TGTGCCATCAGTCCCGACGGGACTAATGAAAAACTGTTTTTT | CAISPDGTNEKLFF
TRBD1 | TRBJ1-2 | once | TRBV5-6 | TGTGCCAGCAGCCCGAGGGTGGACAGGGGTTACACCTTC | CASSPRVDRGYTF
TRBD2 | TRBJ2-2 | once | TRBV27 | TGTGCCAGTATACTAGCGGGGAACACCGGGGAGCTGTTTTTT | CASILAGNTGELFF
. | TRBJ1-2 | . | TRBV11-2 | TGTGCCAGCAGCTTGGGGGGAAACTATGGCTACACCTTC | CASSLGGNYGYTF
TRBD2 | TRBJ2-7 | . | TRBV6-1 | TGTGCCAGCAGTGGCCCCCGGCTAGCGGGAGGAAGCTCCTACGAGCAGTACTTC | CASSGPRLAGGSSYEQYF
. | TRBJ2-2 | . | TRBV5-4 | TGTGCCAGCAGTCCTCACGGACCCGCAGGGGACGGGGAGCTGTTTTTT | CASSPHGPAGDGELFF